Below are 32 T cell receptor beta chains sequenced from a single sample in a study of T-cell reconstitution after alpha-beta-depleted transplantation in children. Unique molecular identifiers were incorporated when the TCRbeta library was constructed. TCRdb recomputed calls from the PCR reads with MiXCR, one row per CDR3 protein. The table has some 550,000 distinct CDR3 sequences, around 16% seen once. The specimen was PBMCs from the stem cell graft donor, collected from the stem cell graft. The receptors derive from a human donor who donated a stem cell graft to a child with acute lymphoblastic leukemia.

This chain uses TRBV12-3 or TRBV12-4 with TRBJ2-2; 7 bases agree with TRBD1. V lost 5 bases to trimming and J lost 1 base; unmatched junction nucleotides: 4. There are 15 residues in the CDR3. The CDR3 nucleotides are TGTGCCAGCAGTCAACGGGACAGGAACACCGGGGAGCTGTTTTTT. It encodes CASSQRDRNTGELFF.

The rearrangement joins TRBV5-1 to TRBJ1-4; D perhaps matches TRBD1 (6 bases). CDR1 is SGHRS, CDR2 YFSETQ, per germline. V was cut by 4 bases and J by 4 bases, with 17 bases left in between. This CDR3 is built from 16 residues. The CDR3 nucleotides read TGCGCCAGCAGCCCCTGGGGGGCGACCGATAATGAAAAACTGTTTTTT. It is translated as CASSPWGATDNEKLFF.

V usage is TRBV5-1 and J usage is TRBJ2-7; D remains unclear. V lost 4 bases and J lost 2, with 7 bases in between. The CDR3 consists of 12 residues. Looked up from germline, CDR1 is SGHRS and CDR2 is YFSETQ. The CDR3 coding sequence is TGCGCCAGCAGCCAAGAAGCCTACGAGCAGTACTTC. This encodes CASSQEAYEQYF.

This clonotype occurred a few times. The V gene is TRBV19, the J gene TRBJ1-1; D gene uncertain. CDR1 and CDR2 from the germline V gene are LNHDA and SQIVND (reference sequence). V was shortened by 6 bases and J by 0 bases, with 8 bases between the two germline ends. The CDR3 consists of 13 residues. The CDR3 region has the DNA TGTGCCAGTAGGAGGACCTTGAACACTGAAGCTTTCTTT. Amino acids: CASRRTLNTEAFF. The full variable domain, rest sourced from reference TRBV19 and TRBJ1-1, is DGGITQSPKYLFRKEGQNVTLSCEQNLNHDAMYWYRQDPGQGLRLIYYSQIVNDFQKGDIAEGYSVSREKKESFPLTVTSAQKNPTAFYLCASRRTLNTEAFFGQGTRLTVV.

The rearrangement links TRBV20-1 to TRBJ2-1; D possibly uses TRBD1 or TRBD2 (5 bases each). V lost 4 bases to trimming and J lost 0 bases, with 13 bases between them. The CDR3 is 15 amino acids. Per germline, CDR1 DFQATT and CDR2 SNEGSKA (reference sequence). For the CDR3, the DNA is TGCAGTGCTAAGGCGTCGGGGCGCTCCTACAATGAGCAGTTCTTC. Its protein product is CSAKASGRSYNEQFF.

The V call is TRBV20-1, the J call TRBJ2-1, with TRBD2 matching over 10 bases. V lost 6 bases, J lost 3 bases, and 17 bases stayed unmatched. The CDR3 is made up of 18 amino acids. Looked up from germline, CDR1 is DFQATT and CDR2 is SNEGSKA (reference sequence). This chain's CDR3 is CSAESTPLAGNHYNEQFF. DNA of the CDR3: TGCAGTGCAGAGTCTACCCCACTAGCGGGAAACCACTACAATGAGCAGTTCTTC.

In its sample, this clonotype was seen a few times. The chain recombines TRBV20-1 with TRBJ2-3; D could derive from TRBD1 or TRBD2 (5 bases each). The CDR3 length is 15 residues. Trimming pared 1 base from V and 2 bases from J, leaving 13 bases between. CDR1 is DFQATT, CDR2 SNEGSKA, per germline (reference sequence). The CDR3 nucleotides are TGCAGTGCTAGAGTTCCGGGGCGGCTCACAGATACGCAGTATTTT. This translates into CSARVPGRLTDTQYF.

This sequence joins TRBV27 and TRBJ1-2; no clear D gene. This CDR3 contains 12 residues. Germline lookup yields CDR1 MNHEY and CDR2 SMNVEV (reference sequence). With 1 base removed from V and 14 bases from J, the gap between germline ends came to 14 bases. Written as DNA, the CDR3 is TGTGCCAGCAGTTTATTTCGGTGGGGAGGAACCTTC. It translates to CASSLFRWGGTF.

This clonotype has just a few counts. J is TRBJ1-3 and V is TRBV20-1; D ambiguous. Trimming left V 2 bases short and J 0 bases short, with 14 bases between. Germline V gene data show CDR1 as DFQATT and CDR2 as SNEGSKA (reference sequence). This CDR3 has 16 amino acids. The CDR3, as DNA: TGCAGTGCTAGACTATCGGGGTTTCCCTCTGGAAACACCATATATTTT. Translating it yields CSARLSGFPSGNTIYF.

J is TRBJ2-7 and V is TRBV5-1; possibly TRBD1 for D (5 bases). V lost 0 bases and J lost 6, with 10 bases in between. Germline CDR1 SGHRS, CDR2 YFSETQ. The CDR3 totals 13 residues. The CDR3 sequence is CASSLARVREQYF. DNA of the CDR3: TGCGCCAGCAGCTTGGCCAGGGTGCGCGAGCAGTACTTC.

A few counts support this clonotype. The gene calls are TRBV25-1 and TRBJ2-7, with a weak D call TRBD1 (6 bases). Between the trimmed V and J ends, which lost 1 base and 1 base, there was a span of 17 bases. CDR3 size: 17 residues. CDR1 is MGHDK, CDR2 SYGVNS, per germline. The CDR3 spells CASSEFWVQGVSYEQYF. The CDR3 nucleotides are TGTGCCAGCAGTGAATTCTGGGTACAGGGAGTGTCCTACGAGCAGTACTTC.

A few counts support this clonotype. V and J are TRBV20-1 and TRBJ2-1; 9 positions match TRBD2. The junction had 7 bases not matched to a gene; V was cut back by 3 bases and J by 7 bases. Germline V CDR1 and CDR2: DFQATT, SNEGSKA (reference sequence). CDR3 length equals 14 residues. The CDR3, as DNA: TGCAGTGCTAGTTCCCACACTAGCGGGAATGAGCAGTTCTTC. Protein product: CSASSHTSGNEQFF.

The chain uses TRBV18 and TRBJ1-2; D not resolved. Trimming left V 3 bases short and J 6 bases short, with 11 bases between. The germline CDR1 and CDR2 sequences are KGHSH and LQKENI. This CDR3 contains 13 residues. The CDR3 sequence is CASSPMALDGYTF. CDR3 in DNA: TGTGCCAGCTCACCTATGGCTCTGGATGGCTACACCTTC.

This clonotype was detected a few times. V is TRBV7-8 and J is TRBJ2-5; 9 nucleotides agree with TRBD1. Germline CDR1 and CDR2: SGHVS and FQNEAQ. The V gene end was trimmed by 5 bases and the J gene end by 5 bases; junction bases not matched to a gene: 9. The CDR3 has 15 amino acids. CDR3 in amino acids: CASSPKQGARETQYF. For the CDR3, the DNA is TGTGCCAGCAGCCCAAAACAGGGGGCGCGGGAGACCCAGTACTTC.

V usage is TRBV7-7 and J usage is TRBJ2-7; tentative D call: TRBD2 (6 bases). The CDR3 contains 13 residues. Trimming removed 5 bases at V and 5 bases at J, with 13 bases between. From germline, CDR1 is SSHAT and CDR2 FNYEAQ (reference sequence). The CDR3 sequence: CASSRKVADEQYF. The DNA for the CDR3 is TGTGCCAGCAGCCGAAAAGTAGCGGACGAGCAGTACTTC.

This clonotype has only one observation. The rearrangement uses TRBV9 and TRBJ2-5; D call uncertain. The CDR3 is 13 amino acids. V was clipped by 3 bases and J by 1 base, with 7 bases between them. The V gene's germline CDR1 is SGDLS and CDR2 YYNGEE. DNA of the CDR3: TGTGCCAGCAGCGATACATTCCAAGAGACCCAGTACTTC. Residues: CASSDTFQETQYF.

The table lists this clonotype with a few counts. The CDR3 DNA sequence: TGCGCCAGCAGCGCCATGGGACAGGGGGAAGAGACCCAGTACTTC. As protein: CASSAMGQGEETQYF. V gene TRBV5-1 combines with J gene TRBJ2-5, with 11 bases identical to TRBD1. Per the germline V gene, CDR1 is SGHRS and CDR2 is YFSETQ. The CDR3 runs 15 residues. Trimming removed 4 bases from V and 3 bases from J; junction bases left unmatched: 5.

This clonotype was recorded a few times. The V gene is TRBV14, the J gene TRBJ2-7, with 8 bases fitting TRBD2. V lost 1 base, J lost 3 bases, and 11 bases stayed unmatched. Germline CDR1 is SGHDN and CDR2 is FVKESK. The CDR3 totals 17 residues. The CDR3 bases are TGTGCCAGCAGCCAAGCGGGACTAGGTGCCCCCTTCTACGAGCAGTACTTC. Amino acid sequence: CASSQAGLGAPFYEQYF.

This clonotype occurred a few times. J is TRBJ2-4 and V is TRBV7-9, with D tentatively TRBD1 (6 bases). The CDR3 has 14 amino acids. Trimming left V 1 base short and J 7 bases short, with 11 bases between. Germline V gives CDR1 SEHNR, CDR2 FQNEAQ (reference sequence). The CDR3: CASSLVTGSNIQYF. In DNA, the CDR3 is TGTGCCAGCAGCTTAGTCACAGGGAGTAACATTCAGTACTTC.

This clonotype was observed a handful of times. This rearrangement joins TRBV7-7 to TRBJ2-3; a possible D gene is TRBD1 (5 bases). This CDR3 is built from 14 residues. Between the trimmed V and J ends, which lost 5 bases and 1 base, there was a span of 10 bases. Germline V gene data show CDR1 as SSHAT and CDR2 as FNYEAQ (reference sequence). This CDR3 reads CASSQTGRTDTQYF. For the CDR3, the DNA is TGTGCCAGCAGCCAAACAGGCCGCACAGATACGCAGTATTTT. Supplemented by reference TRBV7-7 and TRBJ2-3, the full variable domain reads GAGVSQSPRYKVTKRGQDVTLRCDPISSHATLYWYQQALGQGPEFLTYFNYEAQPDKSGLPSDRFSAERPEGSISTLTIQRTEQRDSAMYRCASSQTGRTDTQYFGPGTRLTVL.

V and J are TRBV20-1 and TRBJ1-2; 10 positions match TRBD1. This CDR3 comprises 13 residues. Germline values: CDR1 DFQATT, CDR2 SNEGSKA (reference sequence). Losses at the gene ends were 0 bases for V and 8 bases for J; bases not matched to a gene: 3. CDR3 amino acids: CSARDGTGVGYTF. DNA of the CDR3: TGCAGTGCTAGAGACGGGACAGGGGTCGGCTACACCTTC.

CDR3 sequence (DNA): TGCAGTGCTAGAACTGGCAGGATCATTACCTACGAGCAGTACTTC. Protein sequence: CSARTGRIITYEQYF. This chain joins TRBV20-1 and TRBJ2-7; D is unclear. Germline V gene data show CDR1 as DFQATT and CDR2 as SNEGSKA (reference sequence). This CDR3 region has 15 residues. Trimming removed 2 bases at V and 2 bases at J, with 16 bases between.

This clonotype was counted only a few times. This chain connects TRBV7-8 to TRBJ2-7, with TRBD2 matching 10 bases. CDR3 length: 14 amino acids. Per the germline V gene, CDR1 is SGHVS and CDR2 is FQNEAQ. With 8 bases clipped from V and 6 bases from J, the junction kept 10 bases outside the gene matches. DNA for the CDR3: TGTGCCAGCGTTCCGGGACTAGCGCGGGGCGAGCAGTACTTC. Translation gives CASVPGLARGEQYF. The full variable domain, completed using reference TRBV7-8 and TRBJ2-7, is GAGVSQSPRYKVAKRGQDVALRCDPISGHVSLFWYQQALGQGPEFLTYFQNEAQLDKSGLPSDRFFAERPEGSVSTLKIQRTQQEDSAVYLCASVPGLARGEQYFGPGTRLTVT.

Many counts were recorded for this clonotype. This chain uses TRBV29-1 with TRBJ2-7; D remains unclear. There are 11 residues in the CDR3. V was clipped by 4 bases and J by 0 bases, with 4 bases between them. Germline V gene sequence: CDR1 SQVTM, CDR2 ANQGSEA. In DNA, the CDR3 is TGCAGCGTTGTAGACTCCTACGAGCAGTACTTC. This translates into CSVVDSYEQYF.

There are a few counts of this clonotype. The chain's CDR3 is CSALGASGREYEQYF. CDR3 DNA: TGCAGTGCTCTAGGGGCTAGCGGGAGGGAGTACGAGCAGTACTTC. V and J are TRBV20-1 and TRBJ2-7; 12 bases are a match to TRBD2. Germline CDR1 DFQATT, CDR2 SNEGSKA (reference sequence). The CDR3 sequence is 15 residues long. Unmatched junction bases numbered 9, after V lost 5 bases and J lost 4 bases.

This clonotype was found a few times. The chain uses TRBV5-4 and TRBJ2-7; TRBD2 matches at 10 bases. Germline CDR1 is SGHNT and CDR2 is YYREEE (reference sequence). Losses at the gene ends were 1 base for V and 2 bases for J; bases not matched to a gene: 9. The CDR3 has 17 amino acids. The CDR3 protein is CASSLIWLAGEAYEQYF. CDR3 in DNA: TGTGCCAGCAGCTTGATCTGGCTAGCGGGGGAGGCCTACGAGCAGTACTTC.

Written as DNA, the CDR3 is TGTGCCAGCAGCCAGAGTAGCGGGAGGGGTTACAATGAGCAGTTCTTC. Translating gives CASSQSSGRGYNEQFF. V and J are TRBV3-1 and TRBJ2-1; 11 bases are shared with TRBD2. Germline CDR1 and CDR2: LGHDT and YNNKEL (reference sequence). This CDR3 comprises 16 residues. The V segment lost 3 bases and the J segment 4 bases; nucleotides outside the gene matches: 5.

The chain has TRBV15 and TRBJ1-1; D is uncertain. V was shortened by 0 bases and J by 5 bases, with 13 bases between the two germline ends. The CDR3 has 15 residues. CDR1 is LNHNV and CDR2 is YYDKDF in the germline V gene (reference sequence). DNA of the CDR3: TGTGCCACCAGCAGAGATAGATCTGGGTCTACTGAAGCTTTCTTT. This gives the protein CATSRDRSGSTEAFF.

In this sample, this clonotype turned up a few times. The chain is built from TRBV3-1 and TRBJ2-1, with TRBD2 matching over 11 bases. The CDR3 has 15 residues. The germline V gene encodes CDR1 LGHDT and CDR2 YNNKEL (reference sequence). The V segment lost 5 bases and the J segment 9 bases; nucleotides outside the gene matches: 9. CDR3 protein: CASSFRLAGSGEQFF. The DNA of the CDR3 is TGTGCCAGCAGCTTTCGACTAGCGGGATCTGGTGAGCAGTTCTTC.

This chain joins TRBV20-1 and TRBJ1-1; D is possibly TRBD1 (5 bases). This CDR3 has 15 amino acids. CDR1 and CDR2 (germline): DFQATT, SNEGSKA (reference sequence). The germline V and J ends were trimmed by 6 bases and 1 base, with 18 bases remaining between them. The CDR3 region is CSALPRGYPNTEAFF. CDR3 sequence (DNA): TGCAGTGCCCTTCCCCGGGGGTACCCGAACACTGAAGCTTTCTTT.

The rearrangement joins TRBV5-1 to TRBJ1-1; 7 bases align to TRBD1. Germline V CDR1 and CDR2: SGHRS, YFSETQ. Trimming removed 4 bases from V and 0 bases from J; junction bases left unmatched: 6. The CDR3 is 15 residues long. Here the CDR3 reads CASSILTGMNTEAFF. The CDR3 coding sequence is TGCGCCAGCAGCATCCTGACAGGGATGAACACTGAAGCTTTCTTT. The variable domain in full, with the rest retrieved from reference TRBV5-1 and TRBJ1-1, is KAGVTQTPRYLIKTRGQQVTLSCSPISGHRSVSWYQQTPGQGLQFLFEYFSETQRNKGNFPGRFSGRQFSNSRSEMNVSTLELGDSALYLCASSILTGMNTEAFFGQGTRLTVV.

This rearrangement joins TRBV7-8 to TRBJ1-6; 7 bases agree with TRBD1. The V gene end was trimmed by 4 bases and the J gene end by 7 bases; junction bases not matched to a gene: 7. Germline loops: CDR1 SGHVS, CDR2 FQNEAQ. This CDR3 comprises 15 residues. For the CDR3, the DNA is TGTGCCAGCAGCTCGGGACAGTTCACGAATTCACCCCTCCACTTT. Protein: CASSSGQFTNSPLHF.